The T cell receptor beta chain described here comes from a study of cytomegalovirus exposure and HLA in healthy donors. Study-wide results and limits: The study labeled 150 or so TCR beta chains cytomegalovirus-associated.

The PCR ran on 60 Vbeta and 13 Jbeta primers. Libraries were prepared by immunoSEQ multiplex PCR; TCRdb keeps only in-frame clonotypes and omits some of them. The table shows about 110,000 clones, with roughly 70% occurring only once. This clone appeared a few times. Its antigen is currently unknown. Germline V gene sequence: CDR1 SGHDT, CDR2 YYEEEE. The V end was cut by 0 bases, the J end by 0 bases, with 13 bases between. The CDR3 runs 17 residues. The receptor was derived from a man in his forties in good health and CMV-seropositive. Sequenced: PBMCs. The V and J genes are TRBV5-6 and TRBJ1-5; D is perhaps TRBD1 (5 bases). Here the CDR3 DNA reads TGTGCCAGCAGCTTGGCCAGTGGGGCTCGTAGCAATCAGCCCCAGCATTTT. Protein sequence: CASSLASGARSNQPQHF.